These 17 T cell receptor beta chains share one sample of origin, sequenced in a study of blood T cell repertoires in COVID-19. Clones were read by immunoSEQ multiplex PCR, and TCRdb kept only the in-frame ones, dropping some. Found here are around 180,000 clones, roughly 85% of them singletons; the top ten hold approximately 5.4%. The specimen sequenced was peripheral blood. These receptors were taken from a woman in her twenties or thirties with acute or convalescent COVID-19.

J is TRBJ2-7 and V is TRBV7-2; D unresolved. From germline, CDR1 is SGHTA and CDR2 FQGNSA. Trimming removed 0 bases at V and 4 bases at J, with 7 bases between. CDR3 length equals 13 residues. In DNA form, the CDR3 reads TGTGCCAGCAGCTTAGCCCAGATATACGAGCAGTACTTC. Translated, it gives CASSLAQIYEQYF.

The DNA of the CDR3 is TGTGCCAGCAGATTAGTACAGGGTAAAGCTTTCTTT. This gives the protein CASRLVQGKAFF. The V and J genes are TRBV28 and TRBJ1-1, with D possibly being TRBD1 (6 bases). V shed 6 bases and J shed 9 bases, with 14 bases lying between them. The CDR3 length is 12 residues. Germline assignment: CDR1 MDHEN and CDR2 SYDVKM.

The rearrangement uses TRBV13 and TRBJ1-2, with 11 bases fitting TRBD1. Germline V CDR1 and CDR2: PRHDT, FYEKMQ (reference sequence). V trimming: 7 bases; J trimming: 8 bases; junction bases outside the gene matches: 6. The CDR3 runs 13 residues. The CDR3 is CASTRTGGEGYTF. The CDR3 DNA reads TGTGCCAGCACCCGGACAGGGGGCGAGGGCTACACCTTC.

The V gene is TRBV19, the J gene TRBJ2-1, with 7 bases identical to TRBD2. V lost 5 bases and J lost 6; bases outside the gene matches: 22. This CDR3 has 19 amino acids. The germline CDR1 and CDR2 sequences are LNHDA and SQIVND (reference sequence). In DNA, the CDR3 is TGTGCCAGTAGTGCCCTGGTAGCGGGCCTCCTTACCGGTATCAATGAGCAGTTCTTC. Its protein product is CASSALVAGLLTGINEQFF.

This clone was detected once. The chain couples TRBV30 to TRBJ1-1; D gene uncertain. The CDR3 covers 13 residues. With 1 base removed from V and 6 bases from J, the gap between germline ends came to 12 bases. Germline values: CDR1 GTSNPN, CDR2 SVGIG (reference sequence). CDR3 nucleotides: TGTGCCTGGAGTGCACACCTTCTTCCTGAAGCTTTCTTT. This codes for CAWSAHLLPEAFF.

The V gene is TRBV2, the J gene TRBJ1-5; the D gene is possibly TRBD1 (6 bases). Germline V lookup: CDR1 SNHLY, CDR2 FYNNEI. Trimming took off 4 bases at V and 7 bases at J, with 14 bases between the two ends. The CDR3 extends over 14 amino acids. CDR3 loop: CASSVGEGVQPQHF. The CDR3 region has the DNA TGTGCCAGCAGTGTGGGGGAGGGGGTACAGCCCCAGCATTTT. Full variable domain (remainder filled in from reference TRBV2 and TRBJ1-5): EPEVTQTPSHQVTQMGQEVILRCVPISNHLYFYWYRQILGQKVEFLVSFYNNEISEKSEIFDDQFSVERPDGSNFTLKIRSTKLEDSAMYFCASSVGEGVQPQHFGDGTRLSIL.

The rearrangement links TRBV7-2 to TRBJ2-3, with 11 positions matching TRBD2. V lost 1 base and J lost 0; bases outside the gene matches: 0. CDR3 size: 16 residues. The germline V gene encodes CDR1 SGHTA and CDR2 FQGNSA. As DNA, the CDR3 is TGTGCCAGCAGCTTAGTAGCGGGGGGGAGCACAGATACGCAGTATTTT. Protein sequence: CASSLVAGGSTDTQYF. Filled out from reference TRBV7-2 and TRBJ2-3, the complete variable domain reads GAGVSQSPSNKVTEKGKDVELRCDPISGHTALYWYRQSLGQGLEFLIYFQGNSAPDKSGLPSDRFSAERTGGSVSTLTIQRTQQEDSAVYLCASSLVAGGSTDTQYFGPGTRLTVL.

The chain uses TRBV30 and TRBJ2-7; tentative D call: TRBD1 (5 bases). The CDR3 runs to 12 residues. In germline, CDR1 is GTSNPN, CDR2 SVGIG (reference sequence). Trimming took off 3 bases at V and 4 bases at J, with 10 bases between the two ends. The CDR3 reads CAWSVDSYEQYF. DNA of the CDR3: TGTGCCTGGAGCGTTGACAGTTACGAGCAGTACTTC. Full variable domain (remainder filled in from reference TRBV30 and TRBJ2-7): SQTIHQWPATLVQPVGSPLSLECTVEGTSNPNLYWYRQAAGRGLQLLFYSVGIGQISSEVPQNLSASRPQDRQFILSSKKLLLSDSGFYLCAWSVDSYEQYFGPGTRLTVT.

The gene calls are TRBV6-2 or TRBV6-3 and TRBJ2-7; 10 bases align to TRBD1. From germline, CDR1 is MNHEY and CDR2 SVGEGT. The CDR3 consists of 15 residues. V trimming: 6 bases; J trimming: 0 bases; junction bases outside the gene matches: 5. The CDR3 region is CASSRGQGLSYEQYF. As DNA, the CDR3 is TGTGCCAGCAGCAGGGGACAGGGGCTCTCCTACGAGCAGTACTTC.

The chain recombines TRBV5-4 with TRBJ2-7; tentatively, D is TRBD1 (6 bases). Germline CDR1 and CDR2: SGHNT and YYREEE (reference sequence). V was shortened by 0 bases and J by 2 bases, with 9 bases between the two germline ends. This CDR3 region has 14 residues. CDR3 sequence: CASSLGDIAYEQYF. For the CDR3, the DNA is TGTGCCAGCAGCTTGGGGGACATTGCCTACGAGCAGTACTTC.

The chain couples TRBV27 to TRBJ1-1; the D gene is possibly TRBD1 (6 bases). V lost 4 bases and J 0 bases, leaving 12 bases between the germline ends. Looked up from germline, CDR1 is MNHEY and CDR2 is SMNVEV (reference sequence). The CDR3 is made up of 15 amino acids. CDR3 sequence reads: CASSSGGHMNTEAFF. The CDR3 coding sequence is TGTGCCAGCAGTTCTGGGGGACACATGAACACTGAAGCTTTCTTT.

The rearrangement links TRBV10-3 to TRBJ1-3, with D unclear. Germline CDR1 is ENHRY and CDR2 is SYGVKD. Trimming shortened V by 3 bases and J by 4 bases, and 16 bases separated the two germline ends. This CDR3 has 16 amino acids. CDR3 region: CAISDPDTFRGNTIYF. The CDR3 bases are TGTGCCATCAGTGACCCAGACACATTCAGGGGAAACACCATATATTTT.

The chain combines TRBV9 with TRBJ1-1; D ambiguous. Germline CDR1 SGDLS, CDR2 YYNGEE. This CDR3 has 15 residues. Trimming removed 0 bases from V and 5 bases from J, with 14 bases in between. The CDR3 reads CASSVEGSAGTEAFF. The CDR3 region has the DNA TGTGCCAGCAGCGTAGAGGGATCAGCGGGTACTGAAGCTTTCTTT.

The chain couples TRBV11-3 to TRBJ2-2; TRBD2 might be the D (6 bases). Germline CDR1 reads SGHNT; CDR2 reads YENEEA. This CDR3 has 16 residues. The germline V and J ends were trimmed by 5 bases and 4 bases, with 17 bases remaining between them. Here the CDR3 reads CASSKTTGTPTGELFF. CDR3 sequence (DNA): TGTGCCAGCAGCAAGACAACGGGGACTCCCACCGGGGAGCTGTTTTTT.

The rearrangement joins TRBV4-2 to TRBJ1-5, with TRBD1 as a possible D gene (6 bases). CDR1 is LGHNA and CDR2 is YNFKEQ in the germline V gene. The V end lost 2 bases, the J end lost 4 bases, and 12 bases lay between the germline ends. The CDR3 consists of 15 residues. DNA of the CDR3: TGTGCCAGCAGCCAAACACAGGGCACTAATCAGCCCCAGCATTTT. Translation gives CASSQTQGTNQPQHF.

The chain uses TRBV30 and TRBJ2-1, with TRBD2 identical over 9 bases. This CDR3 comprises 13 residues. Looked up from germline, CDR1 is GTSNPN and CDR2 is SVGIG (reference sequence). After removal of 5 bases from V and 9 bases from J, the junction contained 8 bases not matched to a gene. The CDR3 nucleotides are TGTGCCTGGGGACTAGCGCCCCACGGTGAGCAGTTCTTC. It yields the protein CAWGLAPHGEQFF. Full variable domain (remainder filled in from reference TRBV30 and TRBJ2-1): SQTIHQWPATLVQPVGSPLSLECTVEGTSNPNLYWYRQAAGRGLQLLFYSVGIGQISSEVPQNLSASRPQDRQFILSSKKLLLSDSGFYLCAWGLAPHGEQFFGPGTRLTVL.

The genes are TRBV28 and TRBJ2-2; 7 bases agree with TRBD2. This CDR3 has 16 amino acids. Germline values: CDR1 MDHEN, CDR2 SYDVKM. V lost 5 bases to trimming and J lost 1 base; unmatched junction nucleotides: 7. The CDR3 protein is CASSVKAGKNTGELFF. The CDR3 nucleotides read TGTGCCAGCAGTGTGAAAGCGGGAAAGAACACCGGGGAGCTGTTTTTT.